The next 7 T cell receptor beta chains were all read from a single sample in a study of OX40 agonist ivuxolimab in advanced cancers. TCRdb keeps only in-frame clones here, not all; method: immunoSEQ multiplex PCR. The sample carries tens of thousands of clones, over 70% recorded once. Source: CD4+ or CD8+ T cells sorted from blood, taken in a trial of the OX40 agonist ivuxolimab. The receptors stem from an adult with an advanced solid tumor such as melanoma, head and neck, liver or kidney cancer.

For the CDR3, the DNA is TGCGCCAGCAGCTTGGTGGCAGGGGAGTCAGAGACCCAGTACTTC. Amino acid sequence: CASSLVAGESETQYF. The rearrangement joins TRBV5-1 to TRBJ2-5, with D tentatively TRBD1 (6 bases). Germline V gene sequence: CDR1 SGHRS, CDR2 YFSETQ. There are 15 residues in the CDR3. V was shortened by 0 bases and J by 4 bases, with 13 bases between the two germline ends.

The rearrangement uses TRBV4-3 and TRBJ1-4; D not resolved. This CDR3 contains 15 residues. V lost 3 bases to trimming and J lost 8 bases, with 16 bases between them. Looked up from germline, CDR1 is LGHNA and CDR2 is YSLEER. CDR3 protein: CASSHHGRSGEKLFF. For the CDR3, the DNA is TGCGCCAGCAGCCATCACGGGAGGTCCGGAGAAAAACTGTTTTTT.

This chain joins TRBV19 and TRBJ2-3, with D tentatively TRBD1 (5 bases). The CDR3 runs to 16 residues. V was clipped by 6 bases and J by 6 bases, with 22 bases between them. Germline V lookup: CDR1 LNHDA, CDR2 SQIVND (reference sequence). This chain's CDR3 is CASSRQPQRGTDTQYF. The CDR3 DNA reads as TGTGCCAGTAGCCGACAGCCCCAAAGGGGTACGGATACGCAGTATTTT.

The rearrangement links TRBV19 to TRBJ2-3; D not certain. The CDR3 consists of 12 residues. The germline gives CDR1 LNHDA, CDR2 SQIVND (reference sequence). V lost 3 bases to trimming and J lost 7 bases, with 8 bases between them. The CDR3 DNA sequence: TGTGCCAGTAGTATGAGTCGGAATACGCAGTATTTT. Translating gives CASSMSRNTQYF.

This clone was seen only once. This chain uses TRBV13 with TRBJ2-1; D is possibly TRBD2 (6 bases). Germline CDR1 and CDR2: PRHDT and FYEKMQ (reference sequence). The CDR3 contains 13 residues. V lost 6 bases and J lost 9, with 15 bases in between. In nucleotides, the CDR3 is TGTGCCAGCAGTGGGACTGGAACCGGTGAGCAGTTCTTC. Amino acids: CASSGTGTGEQFF.

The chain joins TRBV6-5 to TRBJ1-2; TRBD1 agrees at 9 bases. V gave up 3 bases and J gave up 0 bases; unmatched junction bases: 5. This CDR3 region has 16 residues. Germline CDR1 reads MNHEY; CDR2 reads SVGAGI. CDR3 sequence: CASSYWTGESNYGYTF. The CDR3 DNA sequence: TGTGCCAGCAGTTATTGGACAGGGGAGTCTAACTATGGCTACACCTTC.

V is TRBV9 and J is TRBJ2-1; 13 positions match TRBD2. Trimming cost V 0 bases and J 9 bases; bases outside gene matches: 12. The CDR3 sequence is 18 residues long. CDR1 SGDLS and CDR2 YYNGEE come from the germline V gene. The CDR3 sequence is CASSVEDSTSGRKSEQFF. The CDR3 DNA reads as TGTGCCAGCAGCGTAGAGGACTCGACTAGCGGGAGGAAGAGTGAGCAGTTCTTC.